This TCR beta chain originates from a study of EBV T-cell therapy then PD-1 blockade in nasopharyngeal carcinoma. The CDR3 consists of 13 residues. The V and J ends lost 5 bases and 7 bases respectively, with 9 bases between them. Germline assignment: CDR1 LGHNA and CDR2 YSLEER. As concerns this clone: What it binds is unknown.

Time point specified: 266 days after commencement of treatment, after nivolumab therapy. Treatment reported: AdE1-LMPpoly-expanded autologous EBV-specific T-cell therapy followed by anti-PD-1 nivolumab. The table came from immunoSEQ multiplex PCR; TCRdb's copy has only in-frame clones and leaves some out. Seen here are about 20,000 clones, under 90% observed once, and the top ten hold around 29%. The chain uses TRBV4-3 and TRBJ1-6, with D unclear. The TCR sequence derives from a man aged 35 to 55 with nasopharyngeal carcinoma. Source: CD8+ T cells from blood, taken at roughly day 250 from a patient whose treatment included autologous EBV-specific T cells and nivolumab. CDR3 nucleotides: TGCGCCAGCAGCTATCAGAGGAATTCACCCCTCCACTTT. It translates to CASSYQRNSPLHF.